This T cell receptor beta chain was obtained from a study of shared clonotypes between healthy human individuals (dated by TCRdb to 2019 to 2021). Concerning the study at large: Two women and a few men aged 18 to 49 years were included in the cohort. Blood TCR repertoires of about 5 healthy adults were deeply sequenced to estimate repertoire size and the extent of clonotype sharing between individuals. Each donor's leukapheresis produced roughly between about 0.8 and 8.9 billion PBMCs. Per donor, three plates each were used for CD4 naive and CD4 memory, two for CD8 naive, and one for CD8 memory. To increase sequencing depth and limit assay-specific biases, TCR repertoire library preparation and sequencing were carried out by different laboratories using diverse techniques.

This clone is a singleton in its sample. No cognate antigen has been identified for it. Per-nucleotide qualities are absent, and no much larger clonotype sits a single base away. General findings and caveats noted by the study authors: Compared with non-shared clonotypes, clonotypes shared by all four sorted-subset donors had higher generation probabilities. Because the study included only a small number of donors, the genetic and exposure-history diversity represented was limited. Sharing across several donors was observed for about 5% of naive CD4, under 4% of naive CD8, around 2.5% of memory CD4, and 0.4% of memory CD8 clonotypes. Pairwise subsampling indicated that sequencing depth was expected to affect the degree of clonotype sharing among donors. Rarefaction of sorted-subset datasets indicated incomplete sequencing despite the large sequencing depth. Sampling was restricted to blood, and TCR repertoires in tissue are likely to differ from TCR repertoires in blood. Estimated clonotype richness was generally larger for naive than for memory subsets.

V is cut back by 5 bases and J by 5 bases, with 7 bases in the junction unmatched. Sequences SGHRS (CDR1) and YFSETQ (CDR2) are obtained from the germline V gene. CDR3 length: 17 amino acids, cysteine to phenylalanine. Only the CDR3 part of the read is kept: 51 bases, read in frame from the first base. Using the deep immunoSEQ assay, multiplex PCR amplified TCR CDR3 regions from genomic DNA. For each cell subset, the extracted genomic DNA was distributed evenly across all wells of several immunoSEQ 96-well plates, and each plate served as one replicate. For sorted subsets, approximately 200 ng of genomic DNA, equivalent to about 30,000 T cell genomes, went into each replicate PCR. Purified libraries were quantified with a Qubit 3.0 fluorometer, sized on a Bioanalyzer 2100, and re-quantified with the KAPA Library Quantification kit. Each immunoSEQ 96-well plate was sequenced on its own single-read 150-cycle Illumina NextSeq 550 flow cell. From the authors' description of their analysis: The immunoSEQ output contained only junctional sequences without quality scores, so filtering could not match that applied to full-length reads. To assign V/J genes and CDR3, sequences were annotated against IMGT germline references using PyIR, a Python wrapper for IgBLAST v1.9. Reads with weak V/J assignments (E-value above 1e-6), missing CDR3, stop codons, out-of-frame junctions, or ambiguous translated residues were removed. A V3J clonotype was defined by an identical inferred V gene, J gene, and CDR3 amino acid sequence. To compute the percentage overlap between repertoires, the number of shared unique clonotypes was divided by the size of the smaller repertoire. Three approaches were used to assess repertoire richness: RTK rarefaction, the Chao1 estimator, and Recon v2.1 estimates of unobserved clonotypes. Generation probabilities were computed with OLGA for all TCRbeta clonotypes obtained by the gDNA method from several donors. TCRdb provides this immuneACCESS table in a form limited to in-frame rearrangements. Some clones are lacking; in checked studies, under half of them reflect an unresolved V gene, and why the rest are absent is not known. The D gene and trimming were derived from the DNA, and the V and J assignments and clone size from that table. For this sample the table gives around 1.6 million clones, of which about 98% were detected only once. Roughly 0.42% of the sample belongs to the ten largest clones.

The donors were healthy, HIV-negative adults with no recently reported acute infections or vaccinations. Every donor was a Caucasian adult living in Nashville, Tennessee, USA. CD4+ T cells were enriched through magnetic negative selection, after which naive cells were positively selected on CD45RA and the remaining negative fraction served as the memory subset. After blood collection by leukapheresis, PBMCs were isolated using Ficoll-Histopaque density gradient centrifugation and then cryopreserved in the vapor phase of liquid nitrogen. Purity and quantity of every magnetically sorted T cell population were checked by analytical flow cytometry. From each sorted fraction, genomic DNA was isolated and quantified by UV absorbance on a Nanodrop 2000c.

What was sequenced was naive CD4+ T cells sorted from blood. According to the study, the label for this sample's cell subset or site signals: CD45RA+ positively selected. The rearrangement joined TRBV5-1 to TRBJ2-1, and 16 junctional nucleotides match TRBD2. The sequence derives from a man under 40 in good health. The CDR3 has the sequence CASRDLGTSGRDNEQFF. The DNA sequence is given as TGCGCCAGCAGGGACCTAGGGACTAGCGGGAGGGACAATGAGCAGTTCTTC.